This TCR beta chain is drawn from a study of T cells in Graves' hyperthyroidism and ophthalmopathy. Across the study: The blood sample was taken at first diagnosis, before treatment began. Study-wide findings and caveats: Researchers found most expanded thyroid clonotypes above 0.001 in blood as well.

Amplification targeted TCR beta CDR3 regions from RNA transcripts. A first-round RT-PCR of the TCR CDR3 used the HTBI primer set. One entry per CDR3 protein, called by TCRdb with MiXCR from the multiplex PCR reads. This sample has around 620,000 distinct CDR3 sequences, with 14% found just once. Trimming at V came to 10 bases and at J to 1 base, leaving 14 bases not matched to a gene. CDR1 MNHNS and CDR2 SASEGT come from the germline V gene. The CDR3 loop spans 17 amino acids. This sample holds PBMCs from under 11 ml fresh peripheral blood. Worth noting for this clonotype: Its antigen is unknown.

The chain recombines TRBV6-1 with TRBJ1-1; 11 bases align to TRBD1. The clonotype originates from a woman younger than 30 with Graves' ophthalmopathy. The sample comprised blood. In DNA, the CDR3 is TGTGCCATCAGGAGGGCCCGGACAGGGGGCCCGAACACTGAAGCTTTCTTT. The encoded protein is CAIRRARTGGPNTEAFF.